The 24 T cell receptor beta chains below all came from one sample that was sequenced in a study of blood T cell repertoires in COVID-19. TCRdb's copy holds only in-frame clones and misses some; the assay was immunoSEQ multiplex PCR. The sample lists about 250,000 clones, about 91% occurring once. The sequenced sample was peripheral blood. All receptors come from a woman in her thirties or forties who had recovered from COVID-19.

The chain combines TRBV25-1 with TRBJ2-3; possibly TRBD1 for D (6 bases). The V and J ends lost 6 bases and 6 bases respectively, with 16 bases between them. From germline, CDR1 is MGHDK and CDR2 SYGVNS. There are 14 residues in the CDR3. CDR3 bases: TGTGCCAGCAGCGACAGGAGTAGAAGGGATACGCAGTATTTT. It codes for CASSDRSRRDTQYF.

The chain combines TRBV10-3 with TRBJ2-3; no clear D gene. The CDR3 has 15 residues. CDR1 is ENHRY, CDR2 SYGVKD, per germline. The V gene lost 4 bases and the J gene lost 0 bases, with 11 bases spanning the gap. CDR3 loop: CAISVESSSTDTQYF. The CDR3 region has the DNA TGTGCCATCAGTGTAGAGTCATCTAGCACAGATACGCAGTATTTT.

This chain uses TRBV3-1 (or the pseudogene TRBV3-2) with TRBJ2-2; TRBD2 might be the D (5 bases). Germline V CDR1 and CDR2: LGHDT, YNNKEL (reference sequence). The CDR3 contains 14 residues. Trimming stripped 2 bases from V and 3 bases from J, with 7 bases between. The CDR3: CASSQLRDTGELFF. CDR3 DNA sequence: TGTGCCAGCAGCCAACTGAGGGACACCGGGGAGCTGTTTTTT.

The chain is built from TRBV14 and TRBJ1-4; 7 bases align to TRBD1. The CDR3 totals 13 residues. Germline trimming cut 4 bases from V and 8 bases from J; bases unmatched to any gene: 4. The V gene's germline CDR1 is SGHDN and CDR2 FVKESK. The CDR3 DNA reads as TGTGCCAGCAGCCGACAGGGAAGGGAAAAACTGTTTTTT. This sequence encodes CASSRQGREKLFF.

The genes are TRBV7-2 and TRBJ2-6; D is possibly TRBD2 (5 bases). V shed 3 bases and J shed 0 bases, with 12 bases lying between them. The CDR3 is made up of 17 amino acids. CDR1 and CDR2 from the germline V gene are SGHTA and FQGNSA. CDR3 bases: TGTGCCAGCAGCTTGGTCTCGGACTCCTCTGGGGCCAACGTCCTGACTTTC. Its translation is CASSLVSDSSGANVLTF.

The V and J genes are TRBV5-1 and TRBJ2-5; the match to TRBD2 covers 7 bases. Germline trimming cut 4 bases from V and 6 bases from J; bases unmatched to any gene: 6. The CDR3 totals 13 residues. Germline CDR1 and CDR2: SGHRS and YFSETQ. CDR3 in amino acids: CASSVGTTQTQYF. Here the CDR3 DNA reads TGCGCCAGCAGCGTAGGGACTACTCAGACCCAGTACTTC.

The chain combines TRBV16 with TRBJ2-2; TRBD2 matches at 7 bases. The CDR3 contains 20 residues. Germline V gives CDR1 KGHSY, CDR2 FQNENV. V gave up 0 bases and J gave up 1 base; unmatched junction bases: 14. This chain's CDR3 is CASSQSRLVRTSVNTGELFF. The CDR3 region has the DNA TGTGCCAGCAGCCAATCTCGGTTGGTGCGCACTAGCGTGAACACCGGGGAGCTGTTTTTT.

The genes are TRBV14 and TRBJ2-5; D perhaps matches TRBD2 (5 bases). This CDR3 has 16 residues. V was trimmed by 0 bases and J by 5 bases, leaving 16 bases between them. Germline loops: CDR1 SGHDN, CDR2 FVKESK. CDR3 DNA sequence: TGTGCCAGCAGCCAAGATAGGATTGGGAGATTTGAGACCCAGTACTTC. Its protein product is CASSQDRIGRFETQYF. Variable domain in full (rest from reference TRBV14 and TRBJ2-5): EAGVTQFPSHSVIEKGQTVTLRCDPISGHDNLYWYRRVMGKEIKFLLHFVKESKQDESGMPNNRFLAERTGGTYSTLKVQPAELEDSGVYFCASSQDRIGRFETQYFGPGTRLLVL.

The CDR3: CASRAVDTQYF. CDR3 bases: TGTGCCAGCAGAGCGGTAGATACGCAGTATTTT. The gene calls are TRBV12-3 or TRBV12-4 and TRBJ2-3; TRBD2 is a possible D gene (5 bases). V lost 6 bases, J lost 5 bases, and 6 bases lay in between. This CDR3 is built from 11 residues.

CDR3 amino acids: CASSPGTSGAYEQYF. In nucleotides, the CDR3 is TGTGCCAGCAGCCCGGGGACTAGCGGGGCCTACGAGCAGTACTTC. The chain uses TRBV13 and TRBJ2-7; 13 bases line up with TRBD2. CDR1 is PRHDT, CDR2 FYEKMQ, per germline (reference sequence). CDR3 length: 15 amino acids. J gave up 2 bases and V 5 bases, and 3 bases lay outside the gene matches. The full variable domain, rest sourced from reference TRBV13 and TRBJ2-7, is AAGVIQSPRHLIKEKRETATLKCYPIPRHDTVYWYQQGPGQDPQFLISFYEKMQSDKGSIPDRFSAQQFSDYHSELNMSSLELGDSALYFCASSPGTSGAYEQYFGPGTRLTVT.

The V gene is TRBV13, the J gene TRBJ2-3; tentative D call: TRBD2 (6 bases). Deletions cut 5 bases from V and 1 base from J, with 16 bases between. CDR1 PRHDT and CDR2 FYEKMQ come from the germline V gene (reference sequence). The CDR3 runs to 16 residues. CDR3: CASSPSLARGTDTQYF. The DNA of the CDR3 is TGTGCCAGCAGCCCCTCCCTAGCGAGGGGCACAGATACGCAGTATTTT.

J is TRBJ1-1 and V is TRBV7-2, with a possible D match to TRBD1 (5 bases). The CDR3 runs 13 residues. The germline CDR1 and CDR2 sequences are SGHTA and FQGNSA. Trimming shortened V by 5 bases and J by 4 bases, and 11 bases separated the two germline ends. Written as DNA, the CDR3 is TGTGCCAGCAGCCCCAGGGATTCCACTGAAGCTTTCTTT. Protein sequence: CASSPRDSTEAFF.

This chain connects TRBV5-5 to TRBJ1-1; 9 bases agree with TRBD1. Trimming removed 4 bases from V and 0 bases from J; junction bases left unmatched: 19. Germline V gene data show CDR1 as SGHKS and CDR2 as YYEKEE (reference sequence). The CDR3 has 20 residues. CDR3 bases: TGTGCCAGCAGCATGTTCCAGGACCTCGACAGGGGGAGAATGAACACTGAAGCTTTCTTT. Amino acids: CASSMFQDLDRGRMNTEAFF.

A remark on this clone: Germline and junction disagree at one end, which may indicate a read error. This rearrangement joins TRBV15 to TRBJ2-7, with D possibly TRBD1 on 6 matching bases. From germline, CDR1 is LNHNV and CDR2 YYDKDF (reference sequence). The CDR3 has 14 amino acids. This CDR3 is CATSDRTASNEQYF. The CDR3 coding sequence is TGTGCCACCAGCGACCGGACAGCCTCCAACGAGCAGTACTTC.

This chain uses TRBV14 with TRBJ1-3, with 8 bases that match TRBD1. The V segment lost 4 bases and the J segment 2 bases; nucleotides outside the gene matches: 1. This CDR3 has 14 amino acids. Germline lookup yields CDR1 SGHDN and CDR2 FVKESK. CDR3 protein: CASSRTGPGNTIYF. The CDR3 DNA is TGTGCCAGCAGCCGGACAGGGCCTGGAAACACCATATATTTT.

The chain joins TRBV3-1 (or the pseudogene TRBV3-2) to TRBJ2-7; TRBD1 is a possible D gene (6 bases). Deletions cut 1 base from V and 11 bases from J, with 12 bases between. There are 12 residues in the CDR3. Germline-derived CDR1 and CDR2 are LGHDT and YNNKEL (reference sequence). The CDR3 DNA reads TGTGCCAGCAGCCAAGGGGGGCGAGTCGAGTACTTC. Translated, it gives CASSQGGRVEYF.

In DNA, the CDR3 is TGTGCCAGCAGCTTAAGTCCCAGGGGCACAAATGAGCAGTTCTTC. Its protein product is CASSLSPRGTNEQFF. V and J are TRBV11-2 and TRBJ2-1; a weak D match, TRBD1 (6 bases). CDR3 length: 15 amino acids. From germline, CDR1 is SGHAT and CDR2 FQNNGV. Deletions cut 2 bases from V and 7 bases from J, with 15 bases between.

The chain couples TRBV24-1 to TRBJ2-3; TRBD2 matches 9 bases. The V gene end was trimmed by 5 bases and the J gene end by 1 base; junction bases not matched to a gene: 6. CDR3 length equals 16 residues. The germline V gene encodes CDR1 KGHDR and CDR2 SFDVKD. The CDR3 DNA reads as TGTGCCACCAGTGGCCCCCCTAGCGGGGGCACAGATACGCAGTATTTT. Protein product: CATSGPPSGGTDTQYF.

This chain uses TRBV18 with TRBJ1-1; tentative D call: TRBD1 (6 bases). V was clipped by 6 bases and J by 10 bases, with 18 bases between them. Germline V lookup: CDR1 KGHSH, CDR2 LQKENI. The CDR3 runs 13 residues. The chain's CDR3 is CASSTMVEQGAFF. The CDR3 DNA sequence: TGTGCCAGCTCTACCATGGTTGAACAGGGAGCTTTCTTT.

The CDR3 region has the DNA TGTGCCAGCAGCACCAGACTAGCGGGAAGCAATGAGCAGTTCTTC. Translating it yields CASSTRLAGSNEQFF. The chain links TRBV11-2 to TRBJ2-1; 11 bases are a match to TRBD2. Germline trimming cut 5 bases from V and 6 bases from J; bases unmatched to any gene: 6. Germline values: CDR1 SGHAT, CDR2 FQNNGV. This CDR3 comprises 15 residues.

The rearrangement uses TRBV9 and TRBJ1-1; D is uncertain. Trimming pared 0 bases from V and 4 bases from J, leaving 7 bases between. Germline CDR1 and CDR2: SGDLS and YYNGEE. This CDR3 contains 13 residues. The CDR3 spells CASSVDDSTEAFF. The CDR3 DNA is TGTGCCAGCAGCGTAGATGATAGCACTGAAGCTTTCTTT.

A few counts support this clone. The rearrangement uses TRBV6-6 and TRBJ2-5, with D maybe TRBD2 (5 bases). The CDR3 runs 13 residues. V lost 5 bases to trimming and J lost 3 bases, with 10 bases between them. Germline V gives CDR1 MNHNY, CDR2 SVGAGI (reference sequence). This chain's CDR3 is CASSQTGKETQYF. The CDR3 DNA reads as TGTGCCAGCAGTCAGACGGGGAAAGAGACCCAGTACTTC.

The chain recombines TRBV5-4 with TRBJ1-2, with unresolved D. CDR1 and CDR2 from the germline V gene are SGHNT and YYREEE (reference sequence). The CDR3 loop spans 16 amino acids. The V and J ends lost 0 bases and 4 bases respectively, with 16 bases between them. The CDR3 nucleotides are TGTGCCAGCAGCTTGGATCCACGGGGAGCCGGCTATGGCTACACCTTC. Protein: CASSLDPRGAGYGYTF. The whole variable domain, remainder taken from reference TRBV5-4 and TRBJ1-2, is ETGVTQSPTHLIKTRGQQVTLRCSSQSGHNTVSWYQQALGQGPQFIFQYYREEENGRGNFPPRFSGLQFPNYSSELNVNALELDDSALYLCASSLDPRGAGYGYTFGSGTRLTVV.

This chain links TRBV19 with TRBJ1-2; D is ambiguous. V was trimmed by 6 bases and J by 5 bases, leaving 10 bases between them. Germline V gene data show CDR1 as LNHDA and CDR2 as SQIVND (reference sequence). The CDR3 is made up of 12 amino acids. CDR3 bases: TGTGCCAGTAGAACTGCGCCATATGGCTACACCTTC. Translation: CASRTAPYGYTF.